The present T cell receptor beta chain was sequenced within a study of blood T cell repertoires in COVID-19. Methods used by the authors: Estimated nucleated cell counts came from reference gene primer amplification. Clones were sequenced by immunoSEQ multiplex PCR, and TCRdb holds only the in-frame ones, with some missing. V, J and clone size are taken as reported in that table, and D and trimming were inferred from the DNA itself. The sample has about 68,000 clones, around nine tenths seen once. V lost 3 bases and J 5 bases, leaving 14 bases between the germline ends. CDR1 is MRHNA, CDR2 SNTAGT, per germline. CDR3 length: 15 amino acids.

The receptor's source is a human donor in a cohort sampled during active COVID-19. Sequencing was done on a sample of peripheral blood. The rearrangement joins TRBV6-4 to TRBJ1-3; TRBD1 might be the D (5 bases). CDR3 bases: TGTGCCAGCAGTGAGGCGGTCGGGGGGAGAAACACCATATATTTT. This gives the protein CASSEAVGGRNTIYF.